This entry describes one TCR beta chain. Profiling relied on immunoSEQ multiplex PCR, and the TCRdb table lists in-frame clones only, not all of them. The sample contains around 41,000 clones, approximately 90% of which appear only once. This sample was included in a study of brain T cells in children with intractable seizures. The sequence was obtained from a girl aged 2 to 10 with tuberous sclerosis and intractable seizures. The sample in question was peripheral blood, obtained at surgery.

CDR3 sequence reads: CASSHNLFADTQYF. DNA of the CDR3: TGTGCCAGCAGCCACAACCTCTTCGCAGATACGCAGTATTTT. The rearrangement links TRBV3-1 (or the pseudogene TRBV3-2) to TRBJ2-3; D gene uncertain. This CDR3 spans 14 amino acids. The germline gives CDR1 LGHDT, CDR2 YNNKEL (reference sequence). V was trimmed by 3 bases and J by 4 bases, leaving 11 bases between them.